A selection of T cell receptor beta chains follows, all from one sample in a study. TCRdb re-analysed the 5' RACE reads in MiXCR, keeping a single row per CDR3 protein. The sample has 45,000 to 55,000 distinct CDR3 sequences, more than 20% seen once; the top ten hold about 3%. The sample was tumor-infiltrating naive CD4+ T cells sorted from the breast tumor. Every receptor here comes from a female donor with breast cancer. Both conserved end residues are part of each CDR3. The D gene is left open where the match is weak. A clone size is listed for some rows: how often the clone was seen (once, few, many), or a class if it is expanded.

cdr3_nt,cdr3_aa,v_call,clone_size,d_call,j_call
TGTGCCAGCAGCCAAGCGGACGGAGCCGATAGCAATCAGCCCCAGCATTTT,CASSQADGADSNQPQHF,TRBV4-2,many,NA,TRBJ1-5
TGTGCCAGCAGCAAACAGGGAGGGCCTAATGAAAAACTGTTTTTT,CASSKQGGPNEKLFF,TRBV25-1,few,NA,TRBJ1-4
TGTGCCAGCAGTGAAAGGGGGACAGGGCTGAACACTGAAGCTTTCTTT,CASSERGTGLNTEAFF,TRBV2,few,TRBD1,TRBJ1-1
TGTGCCATCAGTGAGCAGCGGGAGCTAGGAGAGCAGTTCTTC,CAISEQRELGEQFF,TRBV10-3,NA,TRBD2,TRBJ2-1
TGCGCCAGCAGCCAAGATCCGGGGGACGGTAATGAAAAACTGTTTTTT,CASSQDPGDGNEKLFF,TRBV4-1,NA,NA,TRBJ1-4
TGCGCCAGCAGCCTCGACCAGGGACAGGGAGTGATCTATGGCTACACCTTC,CASSLDQGQGVIYGYTF,TRBV5-1,few,TRBD1,TRBJ1-2
TGTGCCAGCAGCTTAGATAGGCACGAGCAGTACTTC,CASSLDRHEQYF,TRBV7-8,many,NA,TRBJ2-7
TGCGCCAGCAGCTCACCGGGACAGGGGTTTTCTTTTCGGGAGACCCAGTACTTC,CASSSPGQGFSFRETQYF,TRBV5-1,NA,TRBD1,TRBJ2-5
TGTGCCAGCAGTTCTAACAGGGGGCAATCTGAAGCTTTCTTT,CASSSNRGQSEAFF,TRBV27,NA,TRBD1,TRBJ1-1
TGCGCCAGCACCCAGGGGGGTGTGCACAATGAGCAGTTCTTC,CASTQGGVHNEQFF,TRBV5-1,NA,NA,TRBJ2-1
TGTGCCAGCCTCCCGACGGGATTCTACAATGAGCAGTTCTTC,CASLPTGFYNEQFF,TRBV12-3/TRBV12-4,once,NA,TRBJ2-1
TGCGCCAGCAAACCGGGACAGGGGGTCGCCTATGGCTACACCTTC,CASKPGQGVAYGYTF,TRBV5-1,few,TRBD1,TRBJ1-2
TGTGCCAGCGACGGGGGGGCCATCGGGACAGATACGCAGTATTTT,CASDGGAIGTDTQYF,TRBV6-1,few,TRBD2,TRBJ2-3
TGTGCCAGCAGTTTTCAAAACGGAGAGACCCAGTACTTC,CASSFQNGETQYF,TRBV12-3/TRBV12-4,few,NA,TRBJ2-5
TGCAGTCCGACTAGCGGGAGTGAGACCCAGTACTTC,CSPTSGSETQYF,TRBV20-1,NA,TRBD2,TRBJ2-5
TGCGCCAGCAGCTCTGACAGGCTCCATGGCACTGAAGCTTTCTTT,CASSSDRLHGTEAFF,TRBV5-1,NA,NA,TRBJ1-1
TGTGCCAGCAGTTACCACCAAGGGGTGGACACTGAAGCTTTCTTT,CASSYHQGVDTEAFF,TRBV6-5,many,NA,TRBJ1-1
TGTGCCAGCAGGCCCGGGACAGGGGCATCAGATACGCAGTATTTT,CASRPGTGASDTQYF,TRBV6-2/TRBV6-3,NA,TRBD1,TRBJ2-3
TGTGCCAGCAGCTTATCGAGGGGGACCCAGTACTTC,CASSLSRGTQYF,TRBV7-9,many,NA,TRBJ2-5
TGTGCCAGCAGTTACTGGGACCAGGGAAGAGAGACCCAGTACTTC,CASSYWDQGRETQYF,TRBV6-5,many,NA,TRBJ2-5
TGCGCCAGCAGCCAATCAGGGACTACAACTAATGAAAAACTGTTTTTT,CASSQSGTTTNEKLFF,TRBV4-1,few,NA,TRBJ1-4
TGCAGTGCCCGTAGCGGGACTCTCCTTGGGGATCAGTACTTC,CSARSGTLLGDQYF,TRBV20-1,NA,TRBD2,TRBJ2-4
TGTGCCAGCAGCCACAGTAATTCACCCCTCCACTTT,CASSHSNSPLHF,TRBV7-6,NA,NA,TRBJ1-6
TGTGCCAGCAGTTTGGGTGCCCATCTGACAGGACAGTTCTTC,CASSLGAHLTGQFF,TRBV27,NA,NA,TRBJ2-1
TGTGCCAGCAGGGGACTAGCGGGAGCGGAGACCCAGTACTTC,CASRGLAGAETQYF,TRBV12-3/TRBV12-4,once,TRBD2,TRBJ2-5
TGTGCCACCAGTGAGCGGGGACAGGGGGCGTTCGGTCGGTCCTACGAGCAGTACTTC,CATSERGQGAFGRSYEQYF,TRBV24-1,NA,TRBD1,TRBJ2-7
TGTGCCACCAGTGACCCAGGGGATTGGAACACAGATACGCAGTATTTT,CATSDPGDWNTDTQYF,TRBV24-1,few,NA,TRBJ2-3
TGTGCCAGCAGTCCCATGGGCTATCAGCCCCAGCATTTT,CASSPMGYQPQHF,TRBV28,NA,NA,TRBJ1-5
TGCAGTGCAAGAAGCGGGAGTAGGCAGTATTTT,CSARSGSRQYF,TRBV20-1,many,TRBD2,TRBJ2-3
TGTGCCAGCAGCAAACTAGCGGGGGCGGGCAACGAGCAGTACTTC,CASSKLAGAGNEQYF,TRBV28,NA,TRBD2,TRBJ2-7
TGCGCCAGCAGCTTGGATCAGGGGGCGAAGTCACCCCTCCACTTT,CASSLDQGAKSPLHF,TRBV5-1,few,TRBD1,TRBJ1-6
TGTGCCAGCAGACCCAGGGGGCGCGGTGAAGCTTTCTTT,CASRPRGRGEAFF,TRBV7-9,NA,TRBD1,TRBJ1-1
TGTGCCAGCAGCGCTTCCGGGGGCTTGGACTACAATGAGCAGTTCTTC,CASSASGGLDYNEQFF,TRBV9,few,NA,TRBJ2-1
TGTGCCAGCAGCCTGGGGGCGGGACCTGAGCAGTTCTTC,CASSLGAGPEQFF,TRBV6-2/TRBV6-3,few,NA,TRBJ2-1
TGTGCCAGCAGCTTAGCTTTACTAGCGGCTACAGATACGCAGTATTTT,CASSLALLAATDTQYF,TRBV7-2,few,TRBD2,TRBJ2-3
TGTGCCAGCAGCTGGGGGTACTCCCAAGAGACCCAGTACTTC,CASSWGYSQETQYF,TRBV5-5,few,NA,TRBJ2-5
TGCGCCAGCAGCCAAGGGCTACTAGGCAATGAGCAGTTCTTC,CASSQGLLGNEQFF,TRBV4-1,NA,NA,TRBJ2-1
TGTGCCAGCAGCTTGCTAGCGGGGCAAGAGACCCAGTACTTC,CASSLLAGQETQYF,TRBV7-8,few,TRBD2,TRBJ2-5
TGCGCCACCTCCGAGGACCCCCTTAGCACAGATACGCAGTATTTT,CATSEDPLSTDTQYF,TRBV5-1,NA,NA,TRBJ2-3
TGTGTCAGCAGGGTCCCAGTACCAAATCAGCCCCAGCATTTT,CVSRVPVPNQPQHF,TRBV2,NA,NA,TRBJ1-5
TGTGCCAGCAGCTTAGGACAGGCGAGCTCTGGAAACACCATATATTTT,CASSLGQASSGNTIYF,TRBV7-9,few,NA,TRBJ1-3
TGTGCCAGCAGTTTACAGGGACTTACACACTACGAGCAGTACTTC,CASSLQGLTHYEQYF,TRBV2,few,NA,TRBJ2-7
TGTGTCAGCAGCTTGGTCGGTCAAGAGACCCAGTACTTC,CVSSLVGQETQYF,TRBV5-5,NA,NA,TRBJ2-5
TGTGCCACCAGCCGGGACCCAAGCGACTGGGGGACCCAGTACTTC,CATSRDPSDWGTQYF,TRBV28,NA,NA,TRBJ2-5
TGTGCCAGCAGCCCTGACAGGGGGCATAACGAGCAGTACTTC,CASSPDRGHNEQYF,TRBV5-5,NA,TRBD1,TRBJ2-7
TGTGCCAGCAGCTTAGAGGTCCAAAGTACCTATGGCTACACCTTC,CASSLEVQSTYGYTF,TRBV7-2,once,NA,TRBJ1-2
TGTGCCAGCAGCGTTCGGGACAGAGTCTACGAGCAGTACTTC,CASSVRDRVYEQYF,TRBV7-8,NA,TRBD1,TRBJ2-7
TGTGCCAGCAGTTACAGAGACGGGGTTGAGACCCAGTACTTC,CASSYRDGVETQYF,TRBV12-3/TRBV12-4,many,NA,TRBJ2-5
TGCGCCAGCAGCCGGACAAACGCGAACACCGGGGAGCTGTTTTTT,CASSRTNANTGELFF,TRBV5-1,NA,NA,TRBJ2-2
TGCGCCAGCAGCTCGGGACGGGTAGCGGGAGATACGCAGTATTTT,CASSSGRVAGDTQYF,TRBV5-1,NA,TRBD2,TRBJ2-3
TGCGCCAGCACCCCTTTACCGGACCGGACTTACAATGAGCAGTTCTTC,CASTPLPDRTYNEQFF,TRBV5-1,few,NA,TRBJ2-1
TGTGCCAGCAGCTTATTAAGCGGTTTGGGCAATCAGCCCCAGCATTTT,CASSLLSGLGNQPQHF,TRBV7-2,NA,NA,TRBJ1-5
TGCGCCAGCAGTTCTTACAGGAGAAGCGATTCACCCCTCCACTTT,CASSSYRRSDSPLHF,TRBV5-1,NA,NA,TRBJ1-6
TGTGCCAGCACCCCCTTTGGGGGAAGAGAGACCCAGTACTTC,CASTPFGGRETQYF,TRBV12-3/TRBV12-4,many,NA,TRBJ2-5
TGCGCCAGCAGCACGGTGGGGGGAGCGTCCCTCGAGCAGTACTTC,CASSTVGGASLEQYF,TRBV5-1,few,NA,TRBJ2-7
TGTGCCAGCAGCTTGGAATTCTCTGGGGCCAACGTCCTGGCTTTC,CASSLEFSGANVLAF,TRBV5-5,few,NA,TRBJ2-6
TGTGCCAGCAGCCAAGATATGGGCGGGGGCGAGCAGTACTTC,CASSQDMGGGEQYF,TRBV3-1,NA,TRBD2,TRBJ2-7
TGTGCCACCAGTGATTCGGCGGGACTCCAGACCCAGTACTTC,CATSDSAGLQTQYF,TRBV24-1,NA,NA,TRBJ2-5
TGTGCCAGCAGCTTATCTCGTCAGGGCGAGCAGTACTTC,CASSLSRQGEQYF,TRBV7-6,many,NA,TRBJ2-7